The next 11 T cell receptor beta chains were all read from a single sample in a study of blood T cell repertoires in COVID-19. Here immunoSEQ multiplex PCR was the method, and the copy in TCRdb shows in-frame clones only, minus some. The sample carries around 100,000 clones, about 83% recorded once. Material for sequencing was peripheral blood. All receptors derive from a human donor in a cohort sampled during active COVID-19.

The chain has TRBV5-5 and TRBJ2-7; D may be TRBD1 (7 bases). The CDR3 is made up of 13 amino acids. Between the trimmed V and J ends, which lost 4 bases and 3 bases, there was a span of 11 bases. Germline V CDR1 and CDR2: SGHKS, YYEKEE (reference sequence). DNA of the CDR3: TGTGCCAGCAGCCCAGGGGGGAACTACGAGCAGTACTTC. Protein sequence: CASSPGGNYEQYF. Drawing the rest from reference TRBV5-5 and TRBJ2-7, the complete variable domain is DAGVTQSPTHLIKTRGQQVTLRCSPISGHKSVSWYQQVLGQGPQFIFQYYEKEERGRGNFPDRFSARQFPNYSSELNVNALLLGDSALYLCASSPGGNYEQYFGPGTRLTVT.

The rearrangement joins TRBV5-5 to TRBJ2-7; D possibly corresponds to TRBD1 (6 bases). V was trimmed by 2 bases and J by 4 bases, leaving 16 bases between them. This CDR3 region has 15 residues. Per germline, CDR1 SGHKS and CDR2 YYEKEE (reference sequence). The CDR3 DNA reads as TGTGCCAGCAGCTTTGGCCTGACAGGTTTATACGAGCAGTACTTC. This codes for CASSFGLTGLYEQYF.

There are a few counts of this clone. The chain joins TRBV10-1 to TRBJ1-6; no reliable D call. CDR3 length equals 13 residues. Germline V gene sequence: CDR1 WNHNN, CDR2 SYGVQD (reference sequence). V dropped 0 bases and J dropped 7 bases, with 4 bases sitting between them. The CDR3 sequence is CASSESGNSPLHF. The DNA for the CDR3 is TGCGCCAGCAGTGAGTCCGGGAATTCACCCCTCCACTTT.

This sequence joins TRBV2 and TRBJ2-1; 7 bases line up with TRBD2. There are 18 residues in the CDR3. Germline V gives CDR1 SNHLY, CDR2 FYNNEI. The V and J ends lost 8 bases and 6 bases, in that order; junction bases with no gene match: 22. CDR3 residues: CASYNDPRLAGYGNEQFF. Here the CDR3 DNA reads TGTGCCAGCTATAACGACCCCCGACTAGCTGGATATGGCAATGAGCAGTTCTTC.

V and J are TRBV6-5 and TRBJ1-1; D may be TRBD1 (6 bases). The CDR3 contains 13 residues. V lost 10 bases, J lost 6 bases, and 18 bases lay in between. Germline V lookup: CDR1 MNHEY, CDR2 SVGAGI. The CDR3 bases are TGTGCCACCATAGAAGGGGGTTTGGCTGAAGCTTTCTTT. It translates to CATIEGGLAEAFF.

The CDR3 is CASSPQTGAMNTEAFF. DNA for the CDR3: TGTGCCAGCAGCCCACAGACAGGGGCTATGAACACTGAAGCTTTCTTT. The V call is TRBV13, the J call TRBJ1-1; 8 bases agree with TRBD1. CDR3 length: 16 amino acids. Germline-derived CDR1 and CDR2 are PRHDT and FYEKMQ (reference sequence). V shed 5 bases and J 0 bases; nucleotides not matched to a gene: 8.

The CDR3 nucleotides read TGTGCCAGCAGCACCGGGAGCACAGATACGCAGTATTTT. It is translated as CASSTGSTDTQYF. The chain couples TRBV9 to TRBJ2-3; no clear D gene. Between the trimmed V and J ends, which lost 4 bases and 0 bases, there was a span of 6 bases. Germline CDR1 is SGDLS and CDR2 is YYNGEE. CDR3 size: 13 residues.

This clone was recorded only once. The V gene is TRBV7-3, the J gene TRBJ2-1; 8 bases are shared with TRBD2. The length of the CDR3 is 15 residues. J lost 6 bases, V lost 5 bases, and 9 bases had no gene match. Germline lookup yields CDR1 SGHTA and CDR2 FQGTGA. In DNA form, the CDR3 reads TGTGCCAGCAGCACCGGGAGCGGGGGTTTCAATGAGCAGTTCTTC. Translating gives CASSTGSGGFNEQFF.

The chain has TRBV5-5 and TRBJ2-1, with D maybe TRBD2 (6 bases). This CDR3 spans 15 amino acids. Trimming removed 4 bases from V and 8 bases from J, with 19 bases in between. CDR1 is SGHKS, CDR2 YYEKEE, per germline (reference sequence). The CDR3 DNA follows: TGTGCCAGCAGCCCGCGGATCGGGAGTATGTATGAGCAGTTCTTC. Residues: CASSPRIGSMYEQFF.

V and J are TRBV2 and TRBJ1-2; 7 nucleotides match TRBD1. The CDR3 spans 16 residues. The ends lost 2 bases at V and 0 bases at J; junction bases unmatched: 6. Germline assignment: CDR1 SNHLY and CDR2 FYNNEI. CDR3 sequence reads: CASSETRQGTNYGYTF. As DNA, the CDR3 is TGTGCCAGCAGTGAAACGCGACAGGGAACTAACTATGGCTACACCTTC.

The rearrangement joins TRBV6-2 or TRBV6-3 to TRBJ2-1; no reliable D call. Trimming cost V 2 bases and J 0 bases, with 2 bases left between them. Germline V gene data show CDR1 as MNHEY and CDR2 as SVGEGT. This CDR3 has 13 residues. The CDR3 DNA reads TGTGCCAGCAGTTACCTCTCCTACAATGAGCAGTTCTTC. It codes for CASSYLSYNEQFF.